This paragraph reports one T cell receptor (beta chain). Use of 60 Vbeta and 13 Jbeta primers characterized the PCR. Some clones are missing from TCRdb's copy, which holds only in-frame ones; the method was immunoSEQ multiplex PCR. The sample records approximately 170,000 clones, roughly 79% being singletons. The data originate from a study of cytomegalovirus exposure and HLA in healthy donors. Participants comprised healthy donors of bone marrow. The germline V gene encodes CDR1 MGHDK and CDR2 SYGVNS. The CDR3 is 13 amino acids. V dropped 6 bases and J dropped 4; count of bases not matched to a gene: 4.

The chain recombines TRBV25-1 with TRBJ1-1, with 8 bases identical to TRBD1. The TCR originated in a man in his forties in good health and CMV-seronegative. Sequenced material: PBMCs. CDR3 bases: TGTGCCAGCAGCAGGGGGCCGGGCACTGAAGCTTTCTTT. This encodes CASSRGPGTEAFF.